These 22 T cell receptor beta chains were sequenced from one sample in a study of cytotoxic CD8 clonotypes in ibrutinib-treated CLL. Profiling relied on immunoSEQ multiplex PCR, and the TCRdb table lists in-frame clones only, not all of them. The repertoire has a few hundred thousand clones, 70% to 80% of them found once; the top ten carry 5% to 7%. This material consisted of PBMCs, taken before ibrutinib treatment. These receptors were collected from a human donor with chronic lymphocytic leukemia.

The CDR3 loop reads CASSLGPQGKSGYTF. CDR3 DNA sequence: TGTGCCAGCAGTTTAGGGCCCCAGGGGAAAAGTGGCTACACCTTC. The rearrangement uses TRBV27 and TRBJ1-2, with a tentative D call TRBD1 (6 bases). The germline V and J ends were trimmed by 2 bases and 7 bases, with 17 bases remaining between them. There are 15 residues in the CDR3. Germline CDR1 reads MNHEY; CDR2 reads SMNVEV (reference sequence).

V and J are TRBV10-1 and TRBJ2-1, with TRBD2 matching 9 bases. Trimming removed 5 bases from V and 8 bases from J; junction bases left unmatched: 4. The CDR3 length is 13 residues. Germline V gene data show CDR1 as WNHNN and CDR2 as SYGVQD (reference sequence). The CDR3: CASSLAGRDEQFF. In DNA, the CDR3 is TGCGCCAGCAGTCTAGCGGGAAGGGATGAGCAGTTCTTC.

The chain couples TRBV6-4 to TRBJ2-3; 9 bases line up with TRBD2. The germline V gene has CDR1 MRHNA and CDR2 SNTAGT. The CDR3 loop spans 13 amino acids. V was clipped by 4 bases and J by 5 bases; unmatched bases: 1. The CDR3 protein is CASSGLAEDTQYF. CDR3 nucleotides: TGTGCCAGCAGTGGACTAGCGGAAGATACGCAGTATTTT.

This chain links TRBV27 with TRBJ1-2, with TRBD1 matching over 7 bases. Germline lookup yields CDR1 MNHEY and CDR2 SMNVEV (reference sequence). The CDR3 totals 15 residues. V trimming: 0 bases; J trimming: 3 bases; junction bases outside the gene matches: 4. The CDR3, as DNA: TGTGCCAGCAGTTTATCTTTGGGACAGTACTATGGCTACACCTTC. This encodes CASSLSLGQYYGYTF.

The chain recombines TRBV4-3 with TRBJ2-7; D might be TRBD1 (6 bases). CDR1 is LGHNA, CDR2 YSLEER, per germline. The ends were cut back, 0 bases at V and 6 bases at J, with 15 bases in the middle. This CDR3 has 15 residues. CDR3 amino acids: CASSQDWAGAGEQYF. The CDR3 DNA reads as TGCGCCAGCAGCCAAGATTGGGCAGGGGCTGGCGAGCAGTACTTC.

This sequence joins TRBV5-4 and TRBJ2-2; the match to TRBD1 covers 8 bases. CDR1 SGHNT and CDR2 YYREEE come from the germline V gene (reference sequence). Trimming at V came to 0 bases and at J to 6 bases, leaving 7 bases not matched to a gene. CDR3 length equals 16 residues. The CDR3 reads CASSLGPGGFPGELFF. CDR3 in DNA: TGTGCCAGCAGCTTGGGTCCAGGGGGCTTCCCCGGGGAGCTGTTTTTT.

The CDR3 sequence is CASSPTGTYEQYF. The CDR3, as DNA: TGTGCCAGCTCACCGACAGGGACCTACGAGCAGTACTTC. This chain connects TRBV18 to TRBJ2-7; 7 bases are shared with TRBD1. The germline V gene encodes CDR1 KGHSH and CDR2 LQKENI. V was pared by 3 bases and J by 2 bases, with 1 base of the junction left unmatched. The CDR3 extends over 13 amino acids.

The J gene is TRBJ2-7, the V gene TRBV25-1; 9 positions match TRBD1. This CDR3 is built from 14 residues. Germline V gene data show CDR1 as MGHDK and CDR2 as SYGVNS. V was clipped by 0 bases and J by 6 bases; unmatched bases: 3. CDR3 amino acids: CASSEYGDRVEQYF. The CDR3 DNA follows: TGTGCCAGCAGTGAATATGGGGACAGGGTCGAGCAGTACTTC.

J is TRBJ1-1 and V is TRBV19, with 8 bases lining up with TRBD1. Germline trimming cut 5 bases from V and 9 bases from J; bases unmatched to any gene: 8. Per germline, CDR1 LNHDA and CDR2 SQIVND (reference sequence). CDR3 length: 13 residues. CDR3 nucleotides: TGTGCCAGTAGTCCCGAGGACAGGGCCAAAGCTTTCTTT. Translating it yields CASSPEDRAKAFF.

The chain employs TRBV30 and TRBJ1-5; weak D call: TRBD1 (5 bases). Germline V gene sequence: CDR1 GTSNPN, CDR2 SVGIG (reference sequence). CDR3 length equals 13 residues. Deletions cut 0 bases from V and 11 bases from J, with 14 bases between. CDR3 in DNA: TGTGCCTGGAGTGTACTAGCATGGGGGGCCCAGCATTTT. It is translated as CAWSVLAWGAQHF.

This clone has more than one count but fewer than ten. This chain links TRBV5-4 with TRBJ2-3, with unresolved D. The CDR3 sequence is 12 residues long. V dropped 1 base and J dropped 0 bases, with 0 bases sitting between them. Germline values: CDR1 SGHNT, CDR2 YYREEE (reference sequence). The CDR3 nucleotides read TGTGCCAGCAGCTTGAGCACAGATACGCAGTATTTT. It specifies CASSLSTDTQYF.

The V and J genes are TRBV9 and TRBJ2-1, with TRBD1 matching 7 bases. Germline assignment: CDR1 SGDLS and CDR2 YYNGEE. J lost 8 bases, V lost 5 bases, and 13 bases had no gene match. The CDR3 has 15 residues. The CDR3 reads CASSTEQGIIDEQFF. Written as DNA, the CDR3 is TGTGCCAGCAGTACCGAACAGGGGATTATCGATGAGCAGTTCTTC. Together with reference TRBV9 and TRBJ2-1, the CDR3 gives the full variable domain: DSGVTQTPKHLITATGQRVTLRCSPRSGDLSVYWYQQSLDQGLQFLIQYYNGEERAKGNILERFSAQQFPDLHSELNLSSLELGDSALYFCASSTEQGIIDEQFFGPGTRLTVL.

This clone was detected ten times or more. The chain has TRBV6-4 and TRBJ2-1; TRBD2 matches at 9 bases. The CDR3 extends over 14 amino acids. CDR1 MRHNA and CDR2 SNTAGT come from the germline V gene. V gave up 2 bases and J gave up 9 bases; unmatched junction bases: 5. CDR3 nucleotides: TGTGCCAGCAGTGACGGGGCGGGAGGGATTGAGCAGTTCTTC. This translates into CASSDGAGGIEQFF.

The chain recombines TRBV7-9 with TRBJ2-7, with D perhaps being TRBD1 or TRBD2 (6 bases each). Trimming shortened V by 2 bases and J by 5 bases, and 13 bases separated the two germline ends. Germline values: CDR1 SEHNR, CDR2 FQNEAQ (reference sequence). This CDR3 is built from 14 residues. The CDR3 spells CASSLWGAKNEQYF. The CDR3 DNA is TGTGCCAGCAGCTTATGGGGGGCTAAGAACGAGCAGTACTTC.

This rearrangement joins TRBV30 to TRBJ2-2, with no clear D. Trimming cost V 2 bases and J 8 bases, with 9 bases left between them. Germline V gene data show CDR1 as GTSNPN and CDR2 as SVGIG (reference sequence). This CDR3 contains 12 residues. The chain's CDR3 is CAWSLFRGELFF. CDR3 DNA: TGTGCCTGGAGTCTATTTCGAGGGGAGCTGTTTTTT.

The V gene is TRBV7-2, the J gene TRBJ2-7; D unclear. Trimming pared 4 bases from V and 3 bases from J, leaving 19 bases between. Germline V gene data show CDR1 as SGHTA and CDR2 as FQGNSA. This CDR3 has 16 amino acids. CDR3 in amino acids: CASSYYRILGSYEQYF. DNA for the CDR3: TGTGCCAGCAGCTACTACCGGATCTTGGGCAGCTACGAGCAGTACTTC.

The V call is TRBV5-1, the J call TRBJ1-1, with TRBD1 matching 9 bases. Germline V lookup: CDR1 SGHRS, CDR2 YFSETQ. The CDR3 extends over 14 amino acids. V dropped 6 bases and J dropped 1; count of bases not matched to a gene: 4. CDR3 loop: CASNPGQGNTEAFF. In DNA form, the CDR3 reads TGCGCCAGCAACCCGGGACAGGGGAACACTGAAGCTTTCTTT.

This sequence joins TRBV5-1 and TRBJ1-1; the D is unclear. Germline V gene data show CDR1 as SGHRS and CDR2 as YFSETQ. The CDR3 spans 14 residues. The V gene lost 1 base and the J gene lost 6 bases, with 13 bases spanning the gap. This CDR3 reads CASSLTIEPPEAFF. DNA of the CDR3: TGCGCCAGCAGCTTGACGATTGAACCCCCTGAAGCTTTCTTT. Complete variable domain (other parts from reference TRBV5-1 and TRBJ1-1): KAGVTQTPRYLIKTRGQQVTLSCSPISGHRSVSWYQQTPGQGLQFLFEYFSETQRNKGNFPGRFSGRQFSNSRSEMNVSTLELGDSALYLCASSLTIEPPEAFFGQGTRLTVV.

This chain joins TRBV19 and TRBJ1-2, with 7 bases that match TRBD1. Germline V CDR1 and CDR2: LNHDA, SQIVND (reference sequence). The V gene end was trimmed by 4 bases and the J gene end by 3 bases; junction bases not matched to a gene: 17. The CDR3 covers 18 residues. CDR3 in DNA: TGTGCCAGTAGTACCCGGAATAGACAGGGAGGGGAGTACTATGGCTACACCTTC. It is translated as CASSTRNRQGGEYYGYTF.

This clone has a handful of counts. CDR3 coding DNA: TGTGCCAGCAGCGCGTGGGACAGCCAAGAGACCCAGTACTTC. Translating gives CASSAWDSQETQYF. V and J are TRBV9 and TRBJ2-5; TRBD1 matches at 7 bases. Losses at the gene ends were 3 bases for V and 1 base for J; bases not matched to a gene: 3. CDR3 size: 14 residues. The V gene's germline CDR1 is SGDLS and CDR2 YYNGEE.

The chain combines TRBV7-9 with TRBJ2-1; D is ambiguous. Germline CDR1 SEHNR, CDR2 FQNEAQ (reference sequence). The CDR3 consists of 15 residues. V was cut by 2 bases and J by 2 bases, with 10 bases left in between. In DNA form, the CDR3 reads TGTGCCAGCAGCTTACGGACCCTGGCCTACAATGAGCAGTTCTTC. This gives the protein CASSLRTLAYNEQFF.

The chain links TRBV7-2 to TRBJ1-1; no definite D call. In germline, CDR1 is SGHTA, CDR2 FQGNSA. This CDR3 is 15 amino acids long. The V end lost 6 bases, the J end lost 3 bases, and 17 bases lay between the germline ends. The CDR3 sequence is CASRPLGGRDTEAFF. CDR3 DNA sequence: TGTGCCAGCAGACCCTTAGGAGGGAGGGACACTGAAGCTTTCTTT.